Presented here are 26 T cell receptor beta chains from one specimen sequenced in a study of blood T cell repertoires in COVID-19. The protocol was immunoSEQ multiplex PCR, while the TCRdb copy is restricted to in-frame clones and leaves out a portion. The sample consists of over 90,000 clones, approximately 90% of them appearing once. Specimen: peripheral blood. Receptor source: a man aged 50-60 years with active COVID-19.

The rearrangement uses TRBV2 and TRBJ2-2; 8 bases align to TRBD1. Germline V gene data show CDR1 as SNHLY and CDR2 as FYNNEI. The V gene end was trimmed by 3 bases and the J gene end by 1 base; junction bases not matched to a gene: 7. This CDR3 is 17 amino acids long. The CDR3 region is CASSESAGQGNTGELFF. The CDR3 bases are TGTGCCAGCAGTGAGTCCGCCGGACAGGGGAACACCGGGGAGCTGTTTTTT.

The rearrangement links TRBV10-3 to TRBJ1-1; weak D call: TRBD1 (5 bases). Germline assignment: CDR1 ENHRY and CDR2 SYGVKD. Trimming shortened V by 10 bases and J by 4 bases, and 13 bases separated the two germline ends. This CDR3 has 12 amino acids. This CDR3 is CATRQILTEAFF. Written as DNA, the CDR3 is TGTGCCACCCGACAGATACTCACTGAAGCTTTCTTT.

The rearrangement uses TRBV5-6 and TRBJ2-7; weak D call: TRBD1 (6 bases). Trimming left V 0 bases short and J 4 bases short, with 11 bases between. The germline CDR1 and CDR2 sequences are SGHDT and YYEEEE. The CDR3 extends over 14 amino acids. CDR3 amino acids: CASSLEWTEYEQYF. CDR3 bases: TGTGCCAGCAGCTTGGAATGGACAGAGTACGAGCAGTACTTC. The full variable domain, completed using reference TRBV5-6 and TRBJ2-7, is DAGVTQSPTHLIKTRGQQVTLRCSPKSGHDTVSWYQQALGQGPQFIFQYYEEEERQRGNFPDRFSGHQFPNYSSELNVNALLLGDSALYLCASSLEWTEYEQYFGPGTRLTVT.

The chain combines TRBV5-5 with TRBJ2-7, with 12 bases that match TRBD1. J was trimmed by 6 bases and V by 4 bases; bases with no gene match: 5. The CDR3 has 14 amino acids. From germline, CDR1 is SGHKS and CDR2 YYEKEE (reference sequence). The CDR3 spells CASSPGQGAPEQYF. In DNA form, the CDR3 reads TGTGCCAGCAGCCCGGGACAGGGGGCTCCCGAGCAGTACTTC.

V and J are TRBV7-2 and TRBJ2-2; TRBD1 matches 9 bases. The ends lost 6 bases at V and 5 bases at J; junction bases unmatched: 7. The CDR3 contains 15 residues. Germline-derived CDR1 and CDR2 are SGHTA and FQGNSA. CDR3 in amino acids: CASRGGTGLTGELFF. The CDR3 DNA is TGTGCCAGCAGGGGCGGGACAGGGTTGACCGGGGAGCTGTTTTTT. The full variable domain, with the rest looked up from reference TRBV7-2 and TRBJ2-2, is GAGVSQSPSNKVTEKGKDVELRCDPISGHTALYWYRQSLGQGLEFLIYFQGNSAPDKSGLPSDRFSAERTGGSVSTLTIQRTQQEDSAVYLCASRGGTGLTGELFFGEGSRLTVL.

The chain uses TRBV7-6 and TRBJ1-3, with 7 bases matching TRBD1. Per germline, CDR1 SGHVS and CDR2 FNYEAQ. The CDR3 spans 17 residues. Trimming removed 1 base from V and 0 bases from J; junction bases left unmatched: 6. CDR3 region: CASSLVAGGTSGNTIYF. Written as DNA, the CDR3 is TGTGCCAGCAGCTTAGTGGCAGGGGGTACCTCTGGAAACACCATATATTTT. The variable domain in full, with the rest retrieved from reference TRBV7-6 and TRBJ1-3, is GAGVSQSPRYKVTKRGQDVALRCDPISGHVSLYWYRQALGQGPEFLTYFNYEAQQDKSGLPNDRFSAERPEGSISTLTIQRTEQRDSAMYRCASSLVAGGTSGNTIYFGEGSWLTVV.

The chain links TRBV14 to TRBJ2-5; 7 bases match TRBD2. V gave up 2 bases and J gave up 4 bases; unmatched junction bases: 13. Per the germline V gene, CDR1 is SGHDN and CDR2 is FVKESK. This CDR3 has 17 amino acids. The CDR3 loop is CASSQPRTRSRGETQYF. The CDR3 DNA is TGTGCCAGCAGCCAACCCCGGACTAGATCGAGAGGAGAGACCCAGTACTTC.

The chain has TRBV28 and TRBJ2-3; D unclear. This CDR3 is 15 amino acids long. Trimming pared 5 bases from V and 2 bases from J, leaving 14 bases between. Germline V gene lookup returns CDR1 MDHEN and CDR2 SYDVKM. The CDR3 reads CASSAEQLSTDTQYF. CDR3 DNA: TGTGCCAGCAGTGCCGAACAGCTATCCACAGATACGCAGTATTTT.

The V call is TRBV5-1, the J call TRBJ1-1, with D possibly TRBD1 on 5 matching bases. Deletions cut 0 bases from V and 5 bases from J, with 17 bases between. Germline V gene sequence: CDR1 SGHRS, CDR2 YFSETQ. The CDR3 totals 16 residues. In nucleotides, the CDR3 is TGCGCCAGCAGCTTGGGGGCCCTAGGGGATAGAACTGAAGCTTTCTTT. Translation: CASSLGALGDRTEAFF.

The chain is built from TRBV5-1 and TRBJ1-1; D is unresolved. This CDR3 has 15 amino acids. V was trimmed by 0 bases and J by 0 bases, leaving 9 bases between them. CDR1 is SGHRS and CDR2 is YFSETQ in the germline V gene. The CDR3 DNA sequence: TGCGCCAGCAGCTTGGATCCGGTTATGAACACTGAAGCTTTCTTT. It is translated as CASSLDPVMNTEAFF.

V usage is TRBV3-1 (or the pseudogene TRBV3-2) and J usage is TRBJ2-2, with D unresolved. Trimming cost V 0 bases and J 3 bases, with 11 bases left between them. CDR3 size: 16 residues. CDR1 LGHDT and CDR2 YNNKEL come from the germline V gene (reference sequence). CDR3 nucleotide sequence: TGTGCCAGCAGCCAAGAAGCTAACTATTACACCGGGGAGCTGTTTTTT. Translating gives CASSQEANYYTGELFF.

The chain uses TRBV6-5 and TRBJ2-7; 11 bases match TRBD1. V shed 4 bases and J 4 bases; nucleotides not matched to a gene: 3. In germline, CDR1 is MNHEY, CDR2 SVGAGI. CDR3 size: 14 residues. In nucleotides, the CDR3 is TGTGCCAGCAGTTTCGGGACAGGGGGTTACGAGCAGTACTTC. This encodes CASSFGTGGYEQYF.

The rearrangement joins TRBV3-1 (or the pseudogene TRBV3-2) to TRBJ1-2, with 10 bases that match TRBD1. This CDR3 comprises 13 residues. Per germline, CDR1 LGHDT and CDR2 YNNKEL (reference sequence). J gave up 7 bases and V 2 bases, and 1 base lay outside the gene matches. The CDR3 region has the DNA TGTGCCAGCAGCCAATGGGACAGGGGTGGCTACACCTTC. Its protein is CASSQWDRGGYTF.

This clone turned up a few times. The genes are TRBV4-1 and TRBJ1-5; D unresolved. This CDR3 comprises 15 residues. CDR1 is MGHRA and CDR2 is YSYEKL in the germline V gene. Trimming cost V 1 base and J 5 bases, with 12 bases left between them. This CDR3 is CASSQAMAAHQPQHF. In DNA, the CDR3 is TGCGCCAGCAGCCAAGCCATGGCGGCCCATCAGCCCCAGCATTTT.

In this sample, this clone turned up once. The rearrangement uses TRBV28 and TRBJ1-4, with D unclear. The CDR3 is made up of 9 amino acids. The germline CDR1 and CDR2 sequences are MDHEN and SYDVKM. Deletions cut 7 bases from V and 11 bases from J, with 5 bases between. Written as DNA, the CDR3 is TGTGCCAGCAACGAGAAACTGTTTTTT. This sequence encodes CASNEKLFF.

The CDR3 sequence is CASRDLGGGPSYEQYF. The DNA of the CDR3 is TGTGCCAGCAGGGACCTGGGCGGGGGACCCTCCTACGAGCAGTACTTC. The chain combines TRBV11-2 with TRBJ2-7, with 7 nucleotides matching TRBD2. Unmatched junction bases numbered 11, after V lost 6 bases and J lost 0 bases. Germline-derived CDR1 and CDR2 are SGHAT and FQNNGV. CDR3 length: 16 amino acids.

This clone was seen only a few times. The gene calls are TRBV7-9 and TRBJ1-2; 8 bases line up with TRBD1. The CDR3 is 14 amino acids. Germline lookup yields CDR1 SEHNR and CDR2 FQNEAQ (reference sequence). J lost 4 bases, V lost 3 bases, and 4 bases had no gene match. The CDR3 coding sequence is TGTGCCAGCAGCTTGACAGGGGCAACCTATGGCTACACCTTC. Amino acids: CASSLTGATYGYTF.

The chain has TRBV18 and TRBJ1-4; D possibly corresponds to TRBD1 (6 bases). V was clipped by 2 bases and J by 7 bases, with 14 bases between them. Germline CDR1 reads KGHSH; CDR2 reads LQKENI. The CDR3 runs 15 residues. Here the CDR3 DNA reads TGTGCCAGCTCACCAGGGGGCGTAGTTGGTGAAAAACTGTTTTTT. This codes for CASSPGGVVGEKLFF. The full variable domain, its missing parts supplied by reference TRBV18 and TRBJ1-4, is NAGVMQNPRHLVRRRGQEARLRCSPMKGHSHVYWYRQLPEEGLKFMVYLQKENIIDESGMPKERFSAEFPKEGPSILRIQQVVRGDSAAYFCASSPGGVVGEKLFFGSGTQLSVL.

CDR3: CASSNQVYTGELFF. The CDR3 DNA is TGTGCCAGTAGCAACCAGGTGTACACCGGGGAGCTGTTTTTT. This chain uses TRBV19 with TRBJ2-2; unclear D gene. Trimming stripped 6 bases from V and 3 bases from J, with 11 bases between. The CDR3 runs to 14 residues. Germline-derived CDR1 and CDR2 are LNHDA and SQIVND (reference sequence). Full variable domain (remainder filled in from reference TRBV19 and TRBJ2-2): DGGITQSPKYLFRKEGQNVTLSCEQNLNHDAMYWYRQDPGQGLRLIYYSQIVNDFQKGDIAEGYSVSREKKESFPLTVTSAQKNPTAFYLCASSNQVYTGELFFGEGSRLTVL.

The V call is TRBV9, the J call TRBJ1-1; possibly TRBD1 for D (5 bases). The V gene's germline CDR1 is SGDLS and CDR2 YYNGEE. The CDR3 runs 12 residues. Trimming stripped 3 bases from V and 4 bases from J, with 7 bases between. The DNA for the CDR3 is TGTGCCAGCAGCGCCCAGGGCACTGAAGCTTTCTTT. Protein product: CASSAQGTEAFF.

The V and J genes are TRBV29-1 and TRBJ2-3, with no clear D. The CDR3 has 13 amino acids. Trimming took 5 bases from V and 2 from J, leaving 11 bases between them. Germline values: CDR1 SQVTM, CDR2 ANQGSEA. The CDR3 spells CSVRGRYTDTQYF. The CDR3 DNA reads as TGCAGCGTTCGAGGCAGATACACAGATACGCAGTATTTT.

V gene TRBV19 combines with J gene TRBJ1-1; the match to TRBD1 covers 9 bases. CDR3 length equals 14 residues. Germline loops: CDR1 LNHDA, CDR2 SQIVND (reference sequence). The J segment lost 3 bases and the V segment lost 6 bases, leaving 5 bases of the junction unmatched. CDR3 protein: CASSPGTGYTEAFF. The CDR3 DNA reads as TGTGCCAGTAGCCCCGGGACAGGGTACACTGAAGCTTTCTTT.

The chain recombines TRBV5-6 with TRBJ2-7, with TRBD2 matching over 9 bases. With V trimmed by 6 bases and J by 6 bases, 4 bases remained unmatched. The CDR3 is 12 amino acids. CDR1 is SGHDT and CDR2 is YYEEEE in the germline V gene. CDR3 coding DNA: TGTGCCAGCACGGGACTAGCCACCGAGCAGTACTTC. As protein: CASTGLATEQYF.

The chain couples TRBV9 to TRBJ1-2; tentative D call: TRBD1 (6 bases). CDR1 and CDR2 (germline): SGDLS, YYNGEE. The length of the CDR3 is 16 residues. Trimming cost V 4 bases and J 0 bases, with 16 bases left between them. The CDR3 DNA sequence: TGTGCCAGCAGCAGGGAGGGGGGTCAAGCTAACTATGGCTACACCTTC. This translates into CASSREGGQANYGYTF.

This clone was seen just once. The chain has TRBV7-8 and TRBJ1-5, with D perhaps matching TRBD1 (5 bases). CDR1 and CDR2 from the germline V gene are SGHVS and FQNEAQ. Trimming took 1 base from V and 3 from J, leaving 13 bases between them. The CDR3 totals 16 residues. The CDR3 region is CASSLGGRQLNQPQHF. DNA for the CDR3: TGTGCCAGCAGCTTAGGGGGCAGACAGCTCAATCAGCCCCAGCATTTT.

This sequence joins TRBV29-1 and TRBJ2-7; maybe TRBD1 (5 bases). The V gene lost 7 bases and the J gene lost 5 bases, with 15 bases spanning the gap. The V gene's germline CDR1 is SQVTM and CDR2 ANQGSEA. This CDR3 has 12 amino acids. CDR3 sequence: CSAVDTRNEQYF. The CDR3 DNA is TGCAGCGCGGTGGACACACGAAACGAGCAGTACTTC.